The text below deals with one T cell receptor (beta chain). Its target is unknown. Splitting the CD4+ cells yielded a CD45RA+ naive subset and a CD45RA-negative memory subset. This record comes from a study of shared clonotypes between healthy human individuals. This CDR3 is built from 16 residues. The ends were cut back, 4 bases at V and 3 bases at J, with 19 bases in the middle. The germline gives CDR1 SGHRS, CDR2 YFSETQ. General observations from the study: Clonotype sharing across several donors was observed for around 5% of naive CD4 clonotypes.

Data came from immunoSEQ multiplex PCR; TCRdb stores just in-frame clones and leaves some out. Of 2,500,000 or so clones listed, roughly 93% were seen once; the top ten hold about 0.34%. The V gene is TRBV5-1, the J gene TRBJ2-5; possibly TRBD1 for D (6 bases). Sequenced material: naive CD4+ T cells from PBMCs. The subset here: CD45RA+ positively selected. The clonotype originates from a man aged 18-30 years in good health. Some clones in this sample may be carry-over from other donors' samples. The CDR3 DNA reads as TGCGCCAGCAGCCCGGGTGGGGGCAACCGAGAAGAGACCCAGTACTTC. Amino acid sequence: CASSPGGGNREETQYF. Full variable domain (outside the CDR3, taken from reference TRBV5-1 and TRBJ2-5): KAGVTQTPRYLIKTRGQQVTLSCSPISGHRSVSWYQQTPGQGLQFLFEYFSETQRNKGNFPGRFSGRQFSNSRSEMNVSTLELGDSALYLCASSPGGGNREETQYFGPGTRLLVL.